The T cell receptor (beta chain) under discussion was sequenced for a study of T cells in Graves' hyperthyroidism and ophthalmopathy. Study results and caveats: Blood held most thyroid clonotypes expanded above 0.001 frequency.

The V end was cut by 4 bases, the J end by 6 bases, with 9 bases between. In germline, CDR1 is GTSNPN, CDR2 SVGIG (reference sequence). This CDR3 region has 12 residues. This clonotype appeared a few times. Its target is not known. Hyperthyroidism of Graves' type that showed no ophthalmopathy progression within 18 months was stable. TCR beta CDR3 region amplification was performed from RNA transcripts. The HTBI set primed first-round TCR CDR3 RT-PCR. TCRdb passed the multiplex PCR reads through MiXCR, listing each CDR3 protein once. The table has about half a million distinct CDR3 sequences, less than 25% seen once.

The sequence was obtained from a young man with Graves' hyperthyroidism. The chain links TRBV30 to TRBJ2-2; D is ambiguous. Material: blood. The CDR3 DNA reads as TGTGCCTGGACGGGCGGCCCCGGGGAGCTGTTTTTT. It yields the protein CAWTGGPGELFF.